Sequencing of this T cell receptor beta chain was carried out in a study of cytomegalovirus exposure and HLA in healthy donors. Regarding the study as a whole: Most TCR sequences showed up rarely, but some public TCRs showed up in many donors. When analyzed later, a missense DCLRE1C variant was found to be linked to TCR beta V- and J-gene trimming.

The PCR made use of 60 Vbeta and 13 Jbeta primers. The protocol was immunoSEQ multiplex PCR, while the TCRdb copy is restricted to in-frame clones and leaves out a portion. The sample records about 100,000 clones, 60% to 75% being singletons. Germline loops: CDR1 SEHNR, CDR2 FQNEAQ (reference sequence). The CDR3 extends over 14 amino acids. This clone occurred once. What it binds is unknown. The junction and the germline gene differ at one end; a read error may be behind it. The sequence was obtained from a woman aged 40 to 55 in good health and CMV-seronegative. The chain joins TRBV7-9 to TRBJ2-2, with D perhaps matching TRBD2 (6 bases). The sequencing input was PBMCs. Written as DNA, the CDR3 is TGTTCCAGCAGCTATTTTCGGGGGACCGGGGAGCTGTTTTTT. Translation: CSSSYFRGTGELFF.